Following are 3 T cell receptor beta chains from one sample sequenced in a study of cytomegalovirus exposure and HLA in healthy donors. Assay: immunoSEQ multiplex PCR; the TCRdb copy retains only in-frame clones and omits some. The top ten hold 2% of the sample, which has 200,000 or so clones, about nine tenths seen once. The sequencing sample was made of PBMCs. Receptor source: a woman aged 18-29 years in good health and CMV-seropositive.

This chain uses TRBV28 with TRBJ2-7, with D possibly matching TRBD2 (6 bases). Trimming took 6 bases from V and 3 from J, leaving 15 bases between them. Germline assignment: CDR1 MDHEN and CDR2 SYDVKM. The CDR3 sequence is 14 residues long. CDR3 loop: CASSRGEASYEQYF. In nucleotides, the CDR3 is TGTGCCAGCAGCCGAGGGGAGGCTAGCTACGAGCAGTACTTC. Based on the CDR3 plus reference TRBV28 and TRBJ2-7, the full variable domain is DVKVTQSSRYLVKRTGEKVFLECVQDMDHENMFWYRQDPGLGLRLIYFSYDVKMKEKGDIPEGYSVSREKKERFSLILESASTNQTSMYLCASSRGEASYEQYFGPGTRLTVT.

This clone was observed a handful of times. V is TRBV7-9 and J is TRBJ1-5; no reliable D call. This CDR3 contains 12 residues. V was trimmed by 3 bases and J by 4 bases, leaving 4 bases between them. CDR1 is SEHNR and CDR2 is FQNEAQ in the germline V gene (reference sequence). The CDR3 DNA sequence: TGTGCCAGCAGCTTTTATAATCAGCCCCAGCATTTT. It encodes CASSFYNQPQHF.

The genes are TRBV5-8 and TRBJ1-4; the D is unclear. The V gene lost 0 bases and the J gene lost 4 bases, with 7 bases spanning the gap. The CDR3 runs 14 residues. Germline V gene lookup returns CDR1 SGHTS and CDR2 YDEGEE. The DNA of the CDR3 is TGTGCCAGCAGCTTGGGTATTCTTAATGAAAAACTGTTTTTT. Protein: CASSLGILNEKLFF. Full variable domain (rest looked up from reference TRBV5-8 and TRBJ1-4): EAGVTQSPTHLIKTRGQQATLRCSPISGHTSVYWYQQALGLGLQFLLWYDEGEERNRGNFPPRFSGRQFPNYSSELNVNALELEDSALYLCASSLGILNEKLFFGSGTQLSVL.